A single sample gave rise to the 29 T cell receptor beta chains below, sequenced in a study of cytomegalovirus exposure and HLA in healthy donors. PCR primers comprised 60 Vbeta and 13 Jbeta primers. Here immunoSEQ multiplex PCR was the method, and the copy in TCRdb shows in-frame clones only, minus some. The sample contains around 280,000 clones, 70% to 90% of which appear only once. The sequenced sample consisted of PBMCs. These receptor sequences come from a woman aged 18 to 35 in good health and CMV-seronegative.

The genes are TRBV27 and TRBJ1-1, with D possibly matching TRBD1 (5 bases). Germline CDR1 is MNHEY and CDR2 is SMNVEV (reference sequence). The CDR3 sequence is 19 residues long. V was trimmed by 3 bases and J by 1 base, leaving 24 bases between them. The DNA of the CDR3 is TGTGCCAGCAGTTTTATAGGTAGTAGGGGAAGACTCGCGAACACTGAAGCTTTCTTT. Translation gives CASSFIGSRGRLANTEAFF.

V gene TRBV29-1 combines with J gene TRBJ2-5; 12 positions agree with TRBD2. The CDR3 totals 13 residues. The V gene end was trimmed by 7 bases and the J gene end by 4 bases; junction bases not matched to a gene: 4. From germline, CDR1 is SQVTM and CDR2 ANQGSEA. CDR3 DNA: TGCAGCGCTAGCGGGGGGGCCTTAGAGACCCAGTACTTC. It translates to CSASGGALETQYF.

The chain has TRBV25-1 and TRBJ2-5; 9 bases match TRBD1. Germline V gives CDR1 MGHDK, CDR2 SYGVNS. J was trimmed by 5 bases and V by 7 bases; bases with no gene match: 14. The CDR3 has 16 residues. CDR3 bases: TGTGCCAGCAAAGCCGGGGGTACAGGGGGCTTGGAGACCCAGTACTTC. Its translation: CASKAGGTGGLETQYF.

The chain employs TRBV29-1 and TRBJ2-7; 7 bases line up with TRBD2. The CDR3 has 14 amino acids. In germline, CDR1 is SQVTM, CDR2 ANQGSEA. J gave up 5 bases and V 3 bases, and 10 bases lay outside the gene matches. The CDR3 nucleotides are TGCAGCGTTGATTTTGGGGACTATCCCAACGAGCAGTACTTC. Amino acid sequence: CSVDFGDYPNEQYF.

This clone was observed a few times. CDR3 coding DNA: TGTGCCAGCAGCCCGGTAGGGAGCCTAGAAGCTTTCTTT. It yields the protein CASSPVGSLEAFF. The rearrangement links TRBV7-3 to TRBJ1-1; D call uncertain. Germline CDR1 SGHTA, CDR2 FQGTGA. This CDR3 contains 13 residues. The ends were cut back, 5 bases at V and 8 bases at J, with 15 bases in the middle.

The chain links TRBV27 to TRBJ2-7, with 9 positions matching TRBD1. CDR1 and CDR2 (germline): MNHEY, SMNVEV (reference sequence). The J segment lost 3 bases and the V segment lost 6 bases, leaving 9 bases of the junction unmatched. The CDR3 loop spans 15 amino acids. The CDR3 DNA reads as TGTGCCAGCAGGCGAGACAGGGGGTTAGGCTACGAGCAGTACTTC. Protein sequence: CASRRDRGLGYEQYF.

V and J are TRBV4-1 and TRBJ2-5, with TRBD2 matching over 9 bases. The end of the DNA is better explained by TRBJ2-7, so the J call may be wrong. This CDR3 is 13 amino acids long. Germline lookup yields CDR1 MGHRA and CDR2 YSYEKL. The CDR3 reads CASSLRTSAEQYF. CDR3 coding DNA: TGCGCCAGCAGCCTGAGGACTAGCGCCGAGCAGTACTTC.

This chain connects TRBV27 to TRBJ2-7; perhaps TRBD2 as D (5 bases). The V gene's germline CDR1 is MNHEY and CDR2 SMNVEV (reference sequence). The CDR3 contains 13 residues. V was clipped by 2 bases and J by 4 bases, with 9 bases between them. The CDR3 protein is CASSLERGYEQYF. The DNA for the CDR3 is TGTGCCAGCAGTTTAGAACGAGGGTACGAGCAGTACTTC.

This clone was recorded once. The rearrangement links TRBV12-5 to TRBJ2-1, with 14 bases matching TRBD2. Germline assignment: CDR1 LGHNT and CDR2 FRNRAP. With V trimmed by 6 bases and J by 1 base, 14 bases remained unmatched. The length of the CDR3 is 20 residues. The CDR3 loop is CASGFGAIGTSGGSYNEQFF. CDR3 nucleotides: TGTGCTAGTGGCTTCGGGGCGATCGGGACTAGCGGGGGATCCTACAATGAGCAGTTCTTC.

This clone has a single count. The genes are TRBV9 and TRBJ2-3; the match to TRBD2 covers 9 bases. J was trimmed by 4 bases and V by 3 bases; bases with no gene match: 3. The CDR3 consists of 14 residues. CDR1 is SGDLS and CDR2 is YYNGEE in the germline V gene. The CDR3 DNA sequence: TGTGCCAGCAGCGGGGCGGGGGGGCCAGATACGCAGTATTTT. Translating gives CASSGAGGPDTQYF.

The sample holds one count of this clone. The rearrangement joins TRBV2 to TRBJ2-1; 7 bases agree with TRBD2. Germline V gives CDR1 SNHLY, CDR2 FYNNEI. Trimming took 6 bases from V and 1 from J; bases not matched to a gene: 9. The CDR3 runs to 16 residues. The CDR3 here is CASSGETSLSYNEQFF. CDR3 coding DNA: TGTGCCAGCAGCGGCGAGACTAGCCTGTCCTACAATGAGCAGTTCTTC.

This chain connects TRBV2 to TRBJ1-6, with 9 bases fitting TRBD1. V trimming: 1 base; J trimming: 3 bases; junction bases outside the gene matches: 13. Germline V gene sequence: CDR1 SNHLY, CDR2 FYNNEI. The CDR3 runs to 20 residues. The chain's CDR3 is CASSEEAGTGTRGYNSPLHF. Here the CDR3 DNA reads TGTGCCAGCAGTGAAGAGGCGGGGACAGGGACCCGGGGCTATAATTCACCCCTCCACTTT.

This clone showed up just once. This chain joins TRBV9 and TRBJ1-1; 8 positions agree with TRBD1. The CDR3 has 13 residues. J lost 8 bases, V lost 3 bases, and 6 bases had no gene match. Germline CDR1 reads SGDLS; CDR2 reads YYNGEE. CDR3 DNA sequence: TGTGCCAGCAGCGGCGACAGGGGACAGGAAGCTTTCTTT. Protein product: CASSGDRGQEAFF.

This rearrangement joins TRBV4-1 to TRBJ2-5; 8 bases agree with TRBD2. There are 15 residues in the CDR3. In germline, CDR1 is MGHRA, CDR2 YSYEKL. Germline trimming cut 3 bases from V and 2 bases from J; bases unmatched to any gene: 5. The CDR3 sequence: CASSHGGGWQETQYF. The CDR3 DNA reads TGCGCCAGCAGCCACGGGGGGGGATGGCAAGAGACCCAGTACTTC.

DNA for the CDR3: TGTGCCAGCAGCCCCCGGGACAGCCACGAGCAGTACTTC. This codes for CASSPRDSHEQYF. This sequence joins TRBV21-1 and TRBJ2-7; TRBD1, as called in the table, went unchecked against the DNA. TRBV21-1 is labeled a pseudogene. The CDR3 spans 13 residues.

The chain has TRBV29-1 and TRBJ1-1, with a possible D match to TRBD1 (5 bases). The CDR3 sequence is 11 residues long. Looked up from germline, CDR1 is SQVTM and CDR2 is ANQGSEA. The ends were cut back, 6 bases at V and 4 bases at J, with 9 bases in the middle. Here the CDR3 reads CSVGGGTEAFF. CDR3 coding DNA: TGCAGCGTCGGGGGGGGCACTGAAGCTTTCTTT. Using reference TRBV29-1 and TRBJ1-1 for the parts outside the CDR3, the full variable domain is SAVISQKPSRDICQRGTSLTIQCQVDSQVTMMFWYRQQPGQSLTLIATANQGSEATYESGFVIDKFPISRPNLTFSTLTVSNMSPEDSSIYLCSVGGGTEAFFGQGTRLTVV.

The chain has TRBV2 and TRBJ1-4; D is undetermined. Germline lookup yields CDR1 SNHLY and CDR2 FYNNEI. This CDR3 contains 15 residues. The V and J ends lost 8 bases and 4 bases respectively, with 17 bases between them. CDR3 amino acids: CASSRGNLGNEKLFF. The CDR3 DNA is TGTGCCAGCTCCCGAGGTAACCTTGGTAATGAAAAACTGTTTTTT. Complete variable domain (other parts from reference TRBV2 and TRBJ1-4): EPEVTQTPSHQVTQMGQEVILRCVPISNHLYFYWYRQILGQKVEFLVSFYNNEISEKSEIFDDQFSVERPDGSNFTLKIRSTKLEDSAMYFCASSRGNLGNEKLFFGSGTQLSVL.

The J gene is TRBJ2-1, the V gene TRBV11-2; D is undetermined. This CDR3 has 15 amino acids. Trimming took 0 bases from V and 6 from J, leaving 12 bases between them. Germline V gene lookup returns CDR1 SGHAT and CDR2 FQNNGV. Written as DNA, the CDR3 is TGTGCCAGCAGCTTAGAGGTCGTGAGTACCAATGAGCAGTTCTTC. Protein sequence: CASSLEVVSTNEQFF.

The J gene is TRBJ2-3, the V gene TRBV18, with D tentatively TRBD1 (5 bases). The V gene's germline CDR1 is KGHSH and CDR2 LQKENI. V lost 3 bases and J lost 1, with 5 bases in between. This CDR3 spans 13 amino acids. The DNA of the CDR3 is TGTGCCAGCTCACCGACAGGCACAGATACGCAGTATTTT. Translation: CASSPTGTDTQYF.

As DNA, the CDR3 is TGTGCCAGCAGCTTAAATGGCGGGGGGGCCCCAGAGACCCAGTACTTC. As protein: CASSLNGGGAPETQYF. This chain links TRBV7-3 with TRBJ2-5; the match to TRBD2 covers 9 bases. Germline lookup yields CDR1 SGHTA and CDR2 FQGTGA. Trimming removed 1 base from V and 4 bases from J; junction bases left unmatched: 7. The CDR3 sequence is 16 residues long.

The V gene is TRBV12-5, the J gene TRBJ2-7, with TRBD2 as a possible D gene (5 bases). Germline assignment: CDR1 LGHNT and CDR2 FRNRAP. The V end lost 2 bases, the J end lost 6 bases, and 14 bases lay between the germline ends. The CDR3 consists of 14 residues. CDR3 sequence (DNA): TGTGCTAGTGGTTTGTACCGTTCGGGGATCGAGCAGTACTTC. Its protein product is CASGLYRSGIEQYF.

The chain recombines TRBV6-1 with TRBJ2-5, with a possible D match to TRBD2 (6 bases). The DNA end favors TRBJ2-7, so the J call may be wrong. The CDR3 sequence is 14 residues long. CDR1 is MNHNS, CDR2 SASEGT, per germline. The CDR3 here is CASSSWDSVDEQYF. As DNA, the CDR3 is TGTGCCAGCAGTAGTTGGGACTCGGTTGACGAGCAGTACTTC.

This chain uses TRBV5-4 with TRBJ2-5; 7 nucleotides align to TRBD2. In germline, CDR1 is SGHNT, CDR2 YYREEE (reference sequence). Losses at the gene ends were 3 bases for V and 4 bases for J; bases not matched to a gene: 15. CDR3 length: 17 residues. This CDR3 is CASSYRTRMLRGETQYF. In nucleotides, the CDR3 is TGTGCCAGCAGCTACCGGACTAGGATGCTTCGGGGAGAGACCCAGTACTTC.

The CDR3 nucleotides read TGTGCCAGCAGCCGGGACAGGGTGGGTGAAAAACTGTTTTTT. It codes for CASSRDRVGEKLFF. The rearrangement links TRBV5-6 to TRBJ1-4; 9 bases are shared with TRBD1. The junction had 5 bases not matched to a gene; V was cut back by 4 bases and J by 7 bases. The CDR3 extends over 14 amino acids. Germline CDR1 SGHDT, CDR2 YYEEEE.

The chain carries TRBV11-2 and TRBJ2-1; D perhaps matches TRBD2 (5 bases). Per germline, CDR1 SGHAT and CDR2 FQNNGV. The CDR3 is 14 amino acids. V was shortened by 3 bases and J by 0 bases, with 6 bases between the two germline ends. The CDR3 sequence: CASSFSDSYNEQFF. Written as DNA, the CDR3 is TGTGCCAGCAGCTTTAGCGACTCCTACAATGAGCAGTTCTTC.

CDR3 DNA sequence: TGCGCCAGCAGCTTACAGGGGGCTCTACAAGATACGCAGTATTTT. This codes for CASSLQGALQDTQYF. The J gene is TRBJ2-3, the V gene TRBV5-1; TRBD1 matches at 9 bases. J lost 5 bases, V lost 2 bases, and 6 bases had no gene match. The CDR3 has 15 residues. Germline V gives CDR1 SGHRS, CDR2 YFSETQ.

This chain connects TRBV27 to TRBJ1-1; D is ambiguous. Germline V lookup: CDR1 MNHEY, CDR2 SMNVEV (reference sequence). V was trimmed by 1 base and J by 4 bases, leaving 13 bases between them. The CDR3 has 15 residues. CDR3 in amino acids: CASSLLRDRGTEAFF. Here the CDR3 DNA reads TGTGCCAGCAGTTTATTGAGGGATCGGGGCACTGAAGCTTTCTTT.

This clone was counted once. The CDR3 loop is CASSLGGQGTEAFF. The CDR3 DNA is TGTGCCAGCAGCTTAGGCGGACAGGGAACTGAAGCTTTCTTT. V usage is TRBV7-2 and J usage is TRBJ1-1; 8 nucleotides align to TRBD1. CDR3 length equals 14 residues. Germline V gives CDR1 SGHTA, CDR2 FQGNSA. The ends lost 1 base at V and 5 bases at J; junction bases unmatched: 3. Based on the CDR3 plus reference TRBV7-2 and TRBJ1-1, the full variable domain is GAGVSQSPSNKVTEKGKDVELRCDPISGHTALYWYRQSLGQGLEFLIYFQGNSAPDKSGLPSDRFSAERTGGSVSTLTIQRTQQEDSAVYLCASSLGGQGTEAFFGQGTRLTVV.

V gene TRBV2 combines with J gene TRBJ1-2; TRBD1 matches 10 bases. The ends lost 3 bases at V and 7 bases at J; junction bases unmatched: 8. This CDR3 is built from 15 residues. The V gene's germline CDR1 is SNHLY and CDR2 FYNNEI. For the CDR3, the DNA is TGTGCCAGCAGTGAGATGGGGACAGGGGTTTTTGGCTACACCTTC. It translates to CASSEMGTGVFGYTF.